This entry describes one T cell receptor beta chain. The V and J ends lost 0 bases and 1 base respectively, with 10 bases between them. This CDR3 has 15 residues. Germline V gives CDR1 SGDLS, CDR2 YYNGEE. This specimen belongs to a study of T cell changes during pregnancy in multiple sclerosis. TCRdb's table, derived via immunoSEQ multiplex PCR, lists solely in-frame clones and lacks some. The sample holds fewer than 90,000 clones, roughly 94% seen once. The chain employs TRBV9 and TRBJ1-1, with D maybe TRBD1 (5 bases). This clonotype originated in a female donor in good health, enrolled as a control in a pregnancy study. This specimen was peripheral blood, taken after pregnancy. CDR3 residues: CASSVEGHPNTEAFF. The CDR3 region has the DNA TGTGCCAGCAGCGTAGAAGGACACCCGAACACTGAAGCTTTCTTT. The whole variable domain, remainder taken from reference TRBV9 and TRBJ1-1, is DSGVTQTPKHLITATGQRVTLRCSPRSGDLSVYWYQQSLDQGLQFLIQYYNGEERAKGNILERFSAQQFPDLHSELNLSSLELGDSALYFCASSVEGHPNTEAFFGQGTRLTVV.